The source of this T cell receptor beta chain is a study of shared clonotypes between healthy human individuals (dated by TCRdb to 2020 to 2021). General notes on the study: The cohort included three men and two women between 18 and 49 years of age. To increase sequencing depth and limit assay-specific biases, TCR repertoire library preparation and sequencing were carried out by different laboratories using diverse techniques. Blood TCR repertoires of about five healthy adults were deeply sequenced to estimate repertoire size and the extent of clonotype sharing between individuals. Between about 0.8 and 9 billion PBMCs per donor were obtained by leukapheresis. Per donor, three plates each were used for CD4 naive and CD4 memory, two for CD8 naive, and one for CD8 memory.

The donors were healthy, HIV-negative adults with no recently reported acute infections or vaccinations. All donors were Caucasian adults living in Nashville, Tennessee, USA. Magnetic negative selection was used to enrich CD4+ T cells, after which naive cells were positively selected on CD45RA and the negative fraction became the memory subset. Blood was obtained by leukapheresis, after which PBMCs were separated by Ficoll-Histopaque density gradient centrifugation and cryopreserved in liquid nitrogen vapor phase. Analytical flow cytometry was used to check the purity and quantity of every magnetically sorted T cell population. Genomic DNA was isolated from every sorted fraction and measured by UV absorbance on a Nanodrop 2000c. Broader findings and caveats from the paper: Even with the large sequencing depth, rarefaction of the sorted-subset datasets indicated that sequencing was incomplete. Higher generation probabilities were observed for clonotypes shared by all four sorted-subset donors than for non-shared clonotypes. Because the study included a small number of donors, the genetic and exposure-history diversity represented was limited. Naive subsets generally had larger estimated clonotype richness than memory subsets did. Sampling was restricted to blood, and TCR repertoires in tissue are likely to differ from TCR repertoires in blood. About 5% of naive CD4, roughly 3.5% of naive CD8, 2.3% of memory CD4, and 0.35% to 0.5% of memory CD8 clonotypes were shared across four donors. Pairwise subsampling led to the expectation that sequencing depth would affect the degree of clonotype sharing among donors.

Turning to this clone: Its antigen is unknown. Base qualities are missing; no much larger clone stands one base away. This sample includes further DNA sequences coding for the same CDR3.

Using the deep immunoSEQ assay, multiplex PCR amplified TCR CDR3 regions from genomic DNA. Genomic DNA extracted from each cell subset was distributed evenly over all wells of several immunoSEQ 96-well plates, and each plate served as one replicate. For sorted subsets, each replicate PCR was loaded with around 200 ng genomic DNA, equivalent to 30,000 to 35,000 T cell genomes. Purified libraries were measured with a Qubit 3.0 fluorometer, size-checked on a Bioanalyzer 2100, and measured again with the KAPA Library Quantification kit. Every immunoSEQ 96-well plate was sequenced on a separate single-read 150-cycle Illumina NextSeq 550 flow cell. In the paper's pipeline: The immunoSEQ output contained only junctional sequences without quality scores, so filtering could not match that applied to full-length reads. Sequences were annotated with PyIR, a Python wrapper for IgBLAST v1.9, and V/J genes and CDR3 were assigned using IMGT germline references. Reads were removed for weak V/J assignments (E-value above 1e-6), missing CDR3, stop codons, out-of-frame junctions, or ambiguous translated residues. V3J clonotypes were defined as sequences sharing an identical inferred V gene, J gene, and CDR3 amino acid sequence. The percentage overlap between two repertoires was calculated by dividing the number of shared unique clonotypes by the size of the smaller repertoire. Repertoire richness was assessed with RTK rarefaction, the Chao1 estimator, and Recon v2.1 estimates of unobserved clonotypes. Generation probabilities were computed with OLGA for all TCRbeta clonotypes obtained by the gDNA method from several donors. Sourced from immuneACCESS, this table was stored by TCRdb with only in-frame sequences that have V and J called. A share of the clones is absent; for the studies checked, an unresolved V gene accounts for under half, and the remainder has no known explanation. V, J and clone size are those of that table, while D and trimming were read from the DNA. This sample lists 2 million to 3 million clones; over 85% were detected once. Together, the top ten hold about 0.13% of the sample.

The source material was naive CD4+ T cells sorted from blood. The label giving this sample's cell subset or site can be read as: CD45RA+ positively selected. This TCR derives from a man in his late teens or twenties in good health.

The bases are TGCGCCAGCAGCCCGAGAGGCGCCGGGGAGCTGTTTTTT. This translates into CASSPRGAGELFF. The chain was built from TRBV5-1 and TRBJ2-2, with the D gene too uncertain to name. There are 13 amino acids in the CDR3, from cysteine to phenylalanine inclusive. Only the CDR3 DNA stays, 39 bases, in frame from base 1. CDR1 is given as SGHRS and CDR2 as YFSETQ, both from the germline V gene. V was cut back by 4 bases and J by 6 bases, leaving a gap of 10 bases between them.